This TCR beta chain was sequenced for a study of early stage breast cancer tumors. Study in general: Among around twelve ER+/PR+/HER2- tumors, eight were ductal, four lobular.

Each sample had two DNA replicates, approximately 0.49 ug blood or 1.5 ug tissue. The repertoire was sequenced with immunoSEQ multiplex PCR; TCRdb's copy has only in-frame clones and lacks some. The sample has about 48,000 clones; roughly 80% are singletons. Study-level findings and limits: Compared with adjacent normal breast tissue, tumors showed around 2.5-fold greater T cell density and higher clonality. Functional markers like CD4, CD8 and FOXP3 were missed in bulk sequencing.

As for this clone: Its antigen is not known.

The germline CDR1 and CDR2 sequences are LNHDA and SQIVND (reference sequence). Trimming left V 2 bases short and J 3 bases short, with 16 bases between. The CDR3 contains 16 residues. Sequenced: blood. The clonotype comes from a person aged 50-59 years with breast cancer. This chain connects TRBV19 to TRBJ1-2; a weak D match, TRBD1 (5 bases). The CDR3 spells CASSINAETTDYGYTF. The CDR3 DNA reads TGTGCCAGTAGTATAAATGCAGAGACGACAGACTATGGCTACACCTTC.